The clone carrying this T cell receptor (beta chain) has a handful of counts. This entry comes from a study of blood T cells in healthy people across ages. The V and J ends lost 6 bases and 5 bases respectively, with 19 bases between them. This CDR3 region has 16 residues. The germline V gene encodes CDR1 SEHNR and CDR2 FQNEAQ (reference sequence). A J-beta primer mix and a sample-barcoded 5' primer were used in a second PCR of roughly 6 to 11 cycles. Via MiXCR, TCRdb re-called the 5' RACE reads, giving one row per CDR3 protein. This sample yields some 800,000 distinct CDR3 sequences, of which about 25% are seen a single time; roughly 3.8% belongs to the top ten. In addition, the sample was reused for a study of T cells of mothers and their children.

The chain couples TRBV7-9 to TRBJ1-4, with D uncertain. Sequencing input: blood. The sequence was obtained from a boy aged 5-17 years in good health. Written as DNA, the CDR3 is TGTGCCAGCAGTCGAGGTCCAGACGGAATGAATGAAAAACTGTTTTTT. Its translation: CASSRGPDGMNEKLFF.